The 4 T cell receptor beta chains presented below share a single source sample, sequenced in a study of blood T cell repertoires in COVID-19. Profiling relied on immunoSEQ multiplex PCR, and the TCRdb table lists in-frame clones only, not all of them. The sample shows some 150,000 clones, roughly 74% of them seen only once. The material sequenced was peripheral blood. The receptor set was obtained from a woman of 80 years or more with acute or convalescent COVID-19.

The chain employs TRBV25-1 and TRBJ1-3, with D perhaps TRBD1 (6 bases). The CDR3 is made up of 14 amino acids. Per germline, CDR1 MGHDK and CDR2 SYGVNS. Trimming shortened V by 5 bases and J by 5 bases, and 13 bases separated the two germline ends. The CDR3 bases are TGTGCCAGCAGTCCGCCAGGGGCACGAAACACCATATATTTT. This sequence encodes CASSPPGARNTIYF. Combining the CDR3 with reference TRBV25-1 and TRBJ1-3 gives the whole variable domain EADIYQTPRYLVIGTGKKITLECSQTMGHDKMYWYQQDPGMELHLIHYSYGVNSTEKGDLSSESTVSRIRTEHFPLTLESARPSHTSQYLCASSPPGARNTIYFGEGSWLTVV.

This chain joins TRBV3-1 (or the pseudogene TRBV3-2) and TRBJ2-7, with 10 nucleotides matching TRBD2. Per germline, CDR1 LGHDT and CDR2 YNNKEL (reference sequence). V shed 4 bases and J 11 bases; nucleotides not matched to a gene: 5. There are 12 residues in the CDR3. CDR3 sequence reads: CASSLATSGKYF. The CDR3, as DNA: TGTGCCAGCAGCCTGGCAACTAGCGGGAAGTACTTC.

The chain employs TRBV7-9 and TRBJ1-5; 8 positions match TRBD1. J lost 7 bases, V lost 4 bases, and 3 bases had no gene match. CDR3 length: 13 residues. Looked up from germline, CDR1 is SEHNR and CDR2 is FQNEAQ (reference sequence). The CDR3 loop reads CASSSTGEQPQHF. CDR3 DNA sequence: TGTGCCAGCAGCTCGACAGGGGAACAGCCCCAGCATTTT.

The chain has TRBV21-1 and TRBJ2-1; the D call TRBD2 from the table was never checked on the DNA. TRBV21-1 is flagged as a pseudogene. This CDR3 contains 16 residues. In nucleotides, the CDR3 is TGTGCCAGCAGCAAAGGGGGTAGCGGGACCTACAATGAGCAGTTCTTC. It is translated as CASSKGGSGTYNEQFF.